One sample yielded the 22 T cell receptor beta chains listed below, sequenced in a study of radiotherapy plus CTLA-4 blockade in lung cancer. Some clones are missing from TCRdb's copy, which holds only in-frame ones; the method was immunoSEQ multiplex PCR. The profile covers approximately 52,000 clones, with 75% to 85% appearing a single time and about 8.5% taken by the ten largest. Here the sequenced sample was peripheral blood, taken from a patient treated with radiotherapy plus ipilimumab. The receptors stem from a human donor with non-small cell lung cancer who had a complete response to radiotherapy plus ipilimumab.

The table lists this clone with a count of one. J is TRBJ1-2 and V is TRBV20-1; unclear D gene. This CDR3 spans 11 amino acids. Trimming cost V 4 bases and J 6 bases, with 9 bases left between them. Germline lookup yields CDR1 DFQATT and CDR2 SNEGSKA (reference sequence). This chain's CDR3 is CSATVQDGYTF. Here the CDR3 DNA reads TGCAGTGCTACGGTTCAGGATGGCTACACCTTC.

The rearrangement uses TRBV5-8 and TRBJ2-2; tentatively, D is TRBD1 (5 bases). Trimming left V 4 bases short and J 2 bases short, with 6 bases between. This CDR3 has 13 residues. The germline V gene has CDR1 SGHTS and CDR2 YDEGEE. CDR3 bases: TGTGCCAGCAGCAGGACAAACACCGGGGAGCTGTTTTTT. Translation gives CASSRTNTGELFF.

The chain couples TRBV5-1 to TRBJ1-1, with D maybe TRBD1 (5 bases). The germline gives CDR1 SGHRS, CDR2 YFSETQ. CDR3 length: 16 residues. The V end lost 0 bases, the J end lost 3 bases, and 15 bases lay between the germline ends. The CDR3 bases are TGCGCCAGCAGCTTGGGGAATGGGGGGGGGTACACTGAAGCTTTCTTT. Encoded protein: CASSLGNGGGYTEAFF.

The chain recombines TRBV2 with TRBJ2-7; 9 bases are shared with TRBD1. The CDR3 length is 13 residues. V gave up 6 bases and J gave up 7 bases; unmatched junction bases: 7. Germline V lookup: CDR1 SNHLY, CDR2 FYNNEI. CDR3 loop: CASRVTGGWEQYV. The CDR3 coding sequence is TGTGCCAGCAGGGTGACAGGGGGATGGGAGCAGTACGTC.

The chain's CDR3 is CASSLDPRGAGGSYEQYF. DNA of the CDR3: TGTGCCAGCAGCTTAGACCCCAGGGGAGCGGGGGGATCCTACGAGCAGTACTTC. The V and J genes are TRBV7-2 and TRBJ2-7; 9 bases line up with TRBD2. The CDR3 is made up of 18 amino acids. Germline CDR1 is SGHTA and CDR2 is FQGNSA. V trimming: 1 base; J trimming: 1 base; junction bases outside the gene matches: 11.

The rearrangement joins TRBV6-1 to TRBJ1-1; 9 positions agree with TRBD1. CDR1 is MNHNS and CDR2 is SASEGT in the germline V gene. V lost 7 bases, J lost 10 bases, and 7 bases stayed unmatched. CDR3 size: 12 residues. DNA of the CDR3: TGTGCCAGCACCAGGGACAGGGACCGAGCTTTCTTT. The encoded protein is CASTRDRDRAFF.

The rearrangement links TRBV27 to TRBJ1-2, with TRBD1 as a possible D gene (6 bases). Germline lookup yields CDR1 MNHEY and CDR2 SMNVEV (reference sequence). Trimming shortened V by 6 bases and J by 7 bases, and 18 bases separated the two germline ends. The CDR3 loop spans 14 amino acids. CDR3 loop: CASRGAGGATGYTF. CDR3 DNA sequence: TGTGCCAGCAGGGGTGCTGGGGGGGCGACTGGCTACACCTTC.

The CDR3 DNA reads as TGCAGCGTTGAACGAGGGGGTGGCTACACCTTC. Amino acid sequence: CSVERGGGYTF. The rearrangement links TRBV29-1 to TRBJ1-2; D is perhaps TRBD1 (6 bases). This CDR3 region has 11 residues. In germline, CDR1 is SQVTM, CDR2 ANQGSEA. Trimming removed 2 bases from V and 7 bases from J, with 8 bases in between.

The chain is built from TRBV29-1 and TRBJ2-7; 10 nucleotides align to TRBD1. CDR3 length: 13 amino acids. Germline CDR1 reads SQVTM; CDR2 reads ANQGSEA. The trim removed 8 bases at V and 5 bases at J, leaving 9 bases unmatched. In nucleotides, the CDR3 is TGCAGCTACTCCGGGACAGGGGCAAACGAGCAGTACTTC. Protein product: CSYSGTGANEQYF.

This rearrangement joins TRBV19 to TRBJ2-3, with D possibly TRBD2 on 6 matching bases. Germline V gene data show CDR1 as LNHDA and CDR2 as SQIVND (reference sequence). Trimming shortened V by 5 bases and J by 2 bases, and 20 bases separated the two germline ends. The CDR3 totals 17 residues. The CDR3 DNA is TGTGCCAGTAGTGACCGGAGGTCCTGGCGGGACACAGATACGCAGTATTTT. It codes for CASSDRRSWRDTDTQYF.

This clone is a singleton in its sample. The chain is built from TRBV2 and TRBJ2-3; D is uncertain. The CDR3 spans 13 residues. Trimming left V 7 bases short and J 5 bases short, with 13 bases between. Germline CDR1 and CDR2: SNHLY and FYNNEI. CDR3 protein: CASTTATEDTQYF. For the CDR3, the DNA is TGTGCCAGCACAACGGCTACAGAAGATACGCAGTATTTT. The variable domain in full, completed from reference TRBV2 and TRBJ2-3, reads EPEVTQTPSHQVTQMGQEVILRCVPISNHLYFYWYRQILGQKVEFLVSFYNNEISEKSEIFDDQFSVERPDGSNFTLKIRSTKLEDSAMYFCASTTATEDTQYFGPGTRLTVL.

The chain joins TRBV7-6 to TRBJ1-3, with D possibly TRBD1 on 6 matching bases. Trimming left V 5 bases short and J 0 bases short, with 11 bases between. There are 15 residues in the CDR3. Germline V lookup: CDR1 SGHVS, CDR2 FNYEAQ. The CDR3 sequence: CASSPGHSSGNTIYF. As DNA, the CDR3 is TGTGCCAGCAGCCCGGGACATTCCTCTGGAAACACCATATATTTT.

V gene TRBV18 combines with J gene TRBJ2-3, with D perhaps TRBD1 (5 bases). Germline V gene lookup returns CDR1 KGHSH and CDR2 LQKENI. This CDR3 has 14 residues. The germline V and J ends were trimmed by 3 bases and 1 base, with 8 bases remaining between them. The CDR3 bases are TGTGCCAGCTCACCCGGCAGGGGCACAGATACGCAGTATTTT. Its protein product is CASSPGRGTDTQYF. The full variable domain, rest sourced from reference TRBV18 and TRBJ2-3, is NAGVMQNPRHLVRRRGQEARLRCSPMKGHSHVYWYRQLPEEGLKFMVYLQKENIIDESGMPKERFSAEFPKEGPSILRIQQVVRGDSAAYFCASSPGRGTDTQYFGPGTRLTVL.

There are a few counts of this clone. The V gene is TRBV7-9, the J gene TRBJ1-2, with D possibly being TRBD1 (5 bases). Germline CDR1 reads SEHNR; CDR2 reads FQNEAQ (reference sequence). There are 14 residues in the CDR3. V gave up 4 bases and J gave up 5 bases, with 14 bases separating them. The CDR3 DNA is TGTGCCAGCAGCTCCACCTCCAGGGCTTATGGCTACACCTTC. Its translation is CASSSTSRAYGYTF.

The chain has TRBV19 and TRBJ1-2; 10 bases map to TRBD1. The ends lost 6 bases at V and 7 bases at J; junction bases unmatched: 5. CDR1 and CDR2 from the germline V gene are LNHDA and SQIVND (reference sequence). CDR3 size: 13 residues. In nucleotides, the CDR3 is TGTGCCAGTAGATTGACAGGGGGCCTTGGCTACACCTTC. Amino acids: CASRLTGGLGYTF.

J is TRBJ2-7 and V is TRBV5-4, with 8 bases fitting TRBD1. The V gene end was trimmed by 4 bases and the J gene end by 1 base; junction bases not matched to a gene: 4. CDR3 size: 14 residues. Germline-derived CDR1 and CDR2 are SGHNT and YYREEE (reference sequence). CDR3 nucleotides: TGTGCCAGCAGCACCCGGACAGGGTCCTACGAGCAGTACTTC. Its translation is CASSTRTGSYEQYF.

The rearrangement uses TRBV2 and TRBJ2-2; 9 nucleotides match TRBD1. Unmatched junction bases numbered 6, after V lost 8 bases and J lost 2 bases. The CDR3 is 15 residues long. Germline V lookup: CDR1 SNHLY, CDR2 FYNNEI. The CDR3 coding sequence is TGTGCCAGCCTTGGACAGGGGACAAACACCGGGGAGCTGTTTTTT. Amino acid sequence: CASLGQGTNTGELFF.

This clone occurred a few times. The chain is built from TRBV29-1 and TRBJ2-5; 11 nucleotides match TRBD2. The CDR3 runs to 13 residues. Losses at the gene ends were 8 bases for V and 2 bases for J; bases not matched to a gene: 4. Germline V gene sequence: CDR1 SQVTM, CDR2 ANQGSEA. CDR3 nucleotide sequence: TGCAGCCCGAGACTAGCGGGGCAAGAGACCCAGTACTTC. It translates to CSPRLAGQETQYF.

V and J are TRBV9 and TRBJ2-2, with D perhaps matching TRBD1 (5 bases). The V end was cut by 4 bases, the J end by 1 base, with 5 bases between. This CDR3 is 13 amino acids long. Germline V CDR1 and CDR2: SGDLS, YYNGEE. CDR3 in DNA: TGTGCCAGCAGCAGGGGGAACACCGGGGAGCTGTTTTTT. Encoded protein: CASSRGNTGELFF.

CDR3: CASRGLATYEQYV. Written as DNA, the CDR3 is TGTGCCAGCAGAGGACTAGCTACCTACGAGCAGTACGTC. The gene calls are TRBV6-6 and TRBJ2-7, with TRBD2 matching over 8 bases. The ends lost 6 bases at V and 2 bases at J; junction bases unmatched: 3. CDR1 is MNHNY, CDR2 SVGAGI, per germline (reference sequence). The CDR3 has 13 amino acids.

The V call is TRBV19, the J call TRBJ1-2; D ambiguous. CDR1 and CDR2 (germline): LNHDA, SQIVND (reference sequence). The CDR3 totals 13 residues. V lost 3 bases and J lost 6, with 11 bases in between. The DNA for the CDR3 is TGTGCCAGTAGTATGGAACCCCAGGATGGCTACACCTTC. Translated, it gives CASSMEPQDGYTF.

This chain connects TRBV4-1 to TRBJ2-6; D is possibly TRBD1 (6 bases). Germline V gene sequence: CDR1 MGHRA, CDR2 YSYEKL. V lost 1 base and J 6 bases, leaving 13 bases between the germline ends. This CDR3 is built from 16 residues. DNA of the CDR3: TGCGCCAGCAGCCAAGGCACAGGGACCTTGGCCAACGTCCTGACTTTC. Protein sequence: CASSQGTGTLANVLTF.